This T cell receptor beta chain was recorded in a study of T cell clusters in autoimmune cytopenias. Judged by frequency, this clonotype is medium-sized. TRB was amplified from roughly 270 ng of peripheral blood genomic DNA per sample. One tube held mixed TRB-A and TRB-B primer pools for touch-down PCR. One entry per CDR3 protein, without DNA, is what TCRdb gives after re-calling the multiplex PCR reads. This table lists about 7,500 distinct CDR3 sequences. The sequence came from a human donor with an autoimmune cytopenia or autoimmune hepatitis (not recorded which). The material sequenced was peripheral blood.

This CDR3 is CSVGTDWFGSEAFF. The chain links TRBV29-1 to TRBJ1-1; TCRdb selects TRBD1, and the lack of DNA leaves this call unchecked. This CDR3 has 14 residues. In germline, CDR1 is SQVTM, CDR2 ANQGSEA.